The clone carrying this TCR beta chain occurred a few times. Its antigen remains unknown. Looked up from germline, CDR1 is LNHDA and CDR2 is SQIVND (reference sequence). The CDR3 length is 14 residues. V was pared by 9 bases and J by 6 bases, with 18 bases between. These data belong to a study of T cell repertoires in cytomegalovirus infection. Each CDR3 protein is one row after TCRdb ran MiXCR on the reads. The table has 550,000 to 850,000 distinct CDR3 sequences, around 31% seen once. Study-wide results and caveats: Using cumulative public TCR beta family frequency, the authors identified those who carried CMV together with the relevant HLA. HLA-C-restricted, CMV-specific TCR beta clonotypes were dominant ex vivo.

This sequence joins TRBV19 and TRBJ1-5; D may be TRBD1 (6 bases). The receptor was isolated from a human donor in good health (CMV status not recorded). Some clones in this sample may be carry-over from other donors' samples. The material sequenced was cultured PBMCs, taken from culture after CMV antigen stimulation. The CDR3 coding sequence is TGTGCCAGCTGGGGGGGGCTGGGGGGTCAGCCCCAGCATTTT. Translated, it gives CASWGGLGGQPQHF.